This T cell receptor beta chain was recorded in a study of CD8 T cells in ankylosing spondylitis (TCRdb year 2017). About the investigation overall: The study set out to find disease-linked TCR variants by profiling T cell receptor beta repertoires in ankylosing spondylitis patients and healthy donors. In total, the full study cohort was made up of roughly 110 healthy donors and some 26 ankylosing spondylitis patients. Peripheral blood was sampled, and synovial fluid was also collected from ankylosing spondylitis patients.

Overall study outcomes, separate from this receptor: The disease-linked clones were reported as significantly enriched in matched synovial fluid samples from ankylosing spondylitis patients. Blood from ankylosing spondylitis patients appeared to be characterized by a TCR beta motif composed of eight highly homologous amino acid variants. Some motif variants had previously been reported in the synovial fluid and blood of reactive arthritis patients, which suggests shared mechanisms of disease initiation. A CD8+ phenotype was shown by the disease-linked clones, which were found at relatively low frequencies in peripheral blood.

This clonotype was picked up many times. Its cognate antigen has yet to be identified. There are no base qualities to consult, and no much larger clone falls within one base. Sequencing relied on an Illumina HiSeq 2500. Quantitative 5'-RACE with molecular barcodes was the method used to prepare the TCR beta libraries. On the authors' methods: Disease-linked TCR variants were identified with a new computational method built on a probabilistic model of VDJ rearrangement. The public reads were run again by TCRdb, first through fastp at Q25 and then through MiXCR, and only productive beta chains were kept. Entries that share a CDR3 protein sequence are merged under the most common genes and DNA. The V and J calls follow TCRdb's processing rather than the paper's. The sample table lists roughly 490,000 distinct CDR3 sequences, approximately 5% of them with a count of one. Approximately 3.5% of the sample comes from the top ten.

Sequenced material: blood, either unsorted or a sorted T cell fraction (not recorded which). The TCR was taken from a male donor with ankylosing spondylitis.

The CDR3 corresponds to CASSYRFAYEQYF. Here is the DNA: TGTGCCAGCAGTTACAGGTTCGCCTACGAGCAGTACTTC. The chain is encoded by TRBV6-5 joined to TRBJ2-7; the D gene identity is not certain. The CDR3 numbers 13 residues from cysteine through phenylalanine. Only the CDR3 DNA stays, 39 bases, in frame from base 1. The V end loses 2 bases and the J end loses 2 bases, and a stretch of 7 bases separates them. For CDR1 and CDR2, the germline V gene lists MNHEY and SVGAGI.